This T cell receptor beta chain was observed in a study of blood T cell repertoires in COVID-19. Study overall: Sample material is recorded as cDNA or gDNA derived from T cells, B-cell-depleted T cells, or PBMCs.

Assay: immunoSEQ multiplex PCR; the TCRdb copy retains only in-frame clones and omits some. The table includes around 230,000 clones, about four fifths detected once. V lost 4 bases, J lost 4 bases, and 11 bases lay in between. Germline V CDR1 and CDR2: SGHAT, FQNNGV. The CDR3 has 13 residues. The TCR comes from an elderly woman with acute or convalescent COVID-19. The sample comprised peripheral blood. The rearrangement uses TRBV11-2 and TRBJ2-7; D is perhaps TRBD1 (6 bases). CDR3 sequence reads: CASSSGERYEQYF. In nucleotides, the CDR3 is TGTGCCAGCAGCTCAGGGGAGCGGTACGAGCAGTACTTC.